This section outlines one T cell receptor (beta chain) sequence together with its context. Its antigen is not identified. This record belongs to a study of regulatory T cells in long-lasting Graves disease. The study's findings and limits: Persistent disease showed a preference for TRBV28, TRBJ1-2 and TRBJ2-5. Persistent Graves' patients possessed reduced TCR diversity relative to recently diagnosed ones.

V lost 0 bases and J lost 5; bases outside the gene matches: 4. This CDR3 has 15 amino acids. Germline values: CDR1 SGDLS, CDR2 YYNGEE. Libraries of TCR beta came from iRepertoire HTBI primers plus Arm-PCR of CDR3 regions. Each CDR3 protein is one row after TCRdb ran MiXCR on the multiplex PCR reads. This table holds 540,000 or so distinct CDR3 sequences, roughly 12% found once. As to time point: newly diagnosed GD, antithyroid drugs for less than 3 months. Generation of the TCR library employed RNA extracted from PBMCs. These data were also filed under a second study, of T cells in Graves' hyperthyroidism and ophthalmopathy.

The chain combines TRBV9 with TRBJ2-7; TRBD1 aligns across 11 bases. This specimen consisted of peripheral blood mononuclear cells (PBMCs), obtained at new diagnosis, from a patient treated with antithyroid drugs. The source of this sequence is a man aged 25-40 years with Graves disease. The CDR3 is CASSVGDRGFHEQYF. For the CDR3, the DNA is TGTGCCAGCAGCGTAGGGGACAGGGGGTTCCACGAGCAGTACTTC.